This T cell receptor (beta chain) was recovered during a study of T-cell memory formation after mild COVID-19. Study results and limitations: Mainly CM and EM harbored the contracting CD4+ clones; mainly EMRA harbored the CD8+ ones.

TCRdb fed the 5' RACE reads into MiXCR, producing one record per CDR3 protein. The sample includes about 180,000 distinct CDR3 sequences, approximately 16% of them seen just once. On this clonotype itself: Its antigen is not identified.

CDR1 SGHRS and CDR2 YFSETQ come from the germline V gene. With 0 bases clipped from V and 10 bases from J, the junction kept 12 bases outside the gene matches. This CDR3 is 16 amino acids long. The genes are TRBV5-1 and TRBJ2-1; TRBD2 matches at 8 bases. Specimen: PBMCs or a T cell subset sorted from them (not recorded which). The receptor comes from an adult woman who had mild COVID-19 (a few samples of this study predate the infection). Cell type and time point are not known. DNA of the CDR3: TGCGCCAGCAGCTTGGCCGGACGCGGGGGGCCGGAGGAGCAGTTCTTC. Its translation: CASSLAGRGGPEEQFF.